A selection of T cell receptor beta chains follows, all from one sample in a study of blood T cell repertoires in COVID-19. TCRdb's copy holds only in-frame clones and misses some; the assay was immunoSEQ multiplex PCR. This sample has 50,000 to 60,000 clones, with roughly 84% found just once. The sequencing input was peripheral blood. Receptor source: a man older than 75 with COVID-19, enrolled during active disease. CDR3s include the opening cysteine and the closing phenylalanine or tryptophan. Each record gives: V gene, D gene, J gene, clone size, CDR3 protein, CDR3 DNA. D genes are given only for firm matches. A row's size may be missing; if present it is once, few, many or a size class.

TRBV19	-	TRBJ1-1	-	CASSIAQGRAFF	TGTGCCAGTAGTATAGCCCAGGGCAGGGCTTTCTTT
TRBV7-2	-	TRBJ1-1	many	CASSPQFAEAFF	TGTGCCAGCAGCCCCCAGTTCGCTGAAGCTTTCTTT
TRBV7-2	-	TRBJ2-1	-	CASSLSPRDNEQFF	TGTGCCAGCAGCTTATCCCCTAGAGACAATGAGCAGTTCTTC
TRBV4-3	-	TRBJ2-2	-	CASSRLEGAGELFF	TGCGCCAGCAGCCGTCTTGAGGGGGCCGGGGAGCTGTTTTTT
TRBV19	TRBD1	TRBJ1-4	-	CASSQGAAANEKLFF	TGTGCCAGTAGCCAGGGGGCTGCCGCTAATGAAAAACTGTTTTTT
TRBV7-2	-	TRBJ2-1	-	CASSSSSYNEQFF	TGTGCCAGCAGCTCGAGCTCCTACAATGAGCAGTTCTTC
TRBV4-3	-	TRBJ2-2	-	CASSQETETGELFF	TGCGCCAGCAGCCAGGAGACAGAGACCGGGGAGCTGTTTTTT
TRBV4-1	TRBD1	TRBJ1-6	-	CASSQGEDRVNSPLHF	TGCGCCAGCAGCCAAGGCGAGGACAGGGTCAATTCACCCCTCCACTTT
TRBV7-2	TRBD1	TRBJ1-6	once	CASSFAGTGNSPLHF	TGTGCCAGCAGCTTTGCCGGGACAGGGAATTCACCCCTCCACTTT
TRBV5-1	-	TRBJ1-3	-	CASRYSRTEDTIYF	TGCGCCAGCAGGTATTCACGGACAGAGGACACCATATATTTT
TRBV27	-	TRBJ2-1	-	CASKRRDQGPNEQFF	TGTGCCAGCAAGCGGAGAGACCAGGGGCCCAATGAGCAGTTCTTC
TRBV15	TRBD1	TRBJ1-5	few	CATSRGSGTGFGQPQHF	TGTGCCACCAGCAGAGGATCCGGGACAGGGTTTGGTCAGCCCCAGCATTTT
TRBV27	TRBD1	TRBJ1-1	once	CASIPTGLVHRDTEAFF	TGTGCCAGCATCCCGACAGGGTTGGTTCATCGGGACACTGAAGCTTTCTTT
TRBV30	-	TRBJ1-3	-	CAWSEGTMGNTIYF	TGTGCCTGGAGTGAAGGGACAATGGGGAACACCATATATTTT
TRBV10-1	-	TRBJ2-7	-	CASSAAWRRRYEQYF	TGCGCCAGCAGTGCCGCATGGAGGCGGAGATACGAGCAGTACTTC
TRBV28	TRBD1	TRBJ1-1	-	CASSPGQGARNTEAFF	TGTGCCAGCAGTCCCGGACAGGGGGCACGGAACACTGAAGCTTTCTTT
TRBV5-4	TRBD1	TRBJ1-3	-	CASSFDRGAGNTIYF	TGTGCCAGCAGCTTTGACAGGGGAGCCGGAAACACCATATATTTT
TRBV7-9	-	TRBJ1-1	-	CASSLAGPNTEAFF	TGTGCCAGCAGCTTAGCGGGGCCGAACACTGAAGCTTTCTTT
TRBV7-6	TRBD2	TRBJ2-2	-	CASTLAGETGELFF	TGTGCCAGCACTCTAGCGGGAGAAACGGGGGAGCTGTTTTTT
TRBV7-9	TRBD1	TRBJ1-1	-	CASSQLQGEAEAFF	TGTGCCAGCAGCCAATTACAGGGGGAAGCTGAAGCTTTCTTT
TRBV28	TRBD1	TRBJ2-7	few	CASSLFGDRETYEQYF	TGTGCCAGCAGTTTATTCGGGGACAGGGAAACCTACGAGCAGTACTTC
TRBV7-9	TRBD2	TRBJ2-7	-	CASSRLAGASSYEQYF	TGTGCCAGCAGCCGATTAGCGGGGGCCAGCTCCTACGAGCAGTACTTC
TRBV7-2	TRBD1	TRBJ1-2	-	CASSLAGVRGGNGYTF	TGTGCCAGCAGCTTAGCGGGGGTACGAGGGGGCAATGGCTACACCTTC
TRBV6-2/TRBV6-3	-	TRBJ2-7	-	CASSYGQSYEQYF	TGTGCCAGCAGTTATGGGCAGAGCTACGAGCAGTACTTC
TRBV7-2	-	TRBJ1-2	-	CASSLSPGDYGYTF	TGTGCCAGCAGCTTAAGCCCAGGGGACTATGGCTACACCTTC
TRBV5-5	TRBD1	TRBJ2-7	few	CASSLTTGNYEQYF	TGTGCCAGCAGCTTGACGACAGGGAACTACGAGCAGTACTTC
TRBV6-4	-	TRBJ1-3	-	CASSDWQVLSGNTIYF	TGTGCCAGCAGTGACTGGCAGGTCCTCTCTGGAAACACCATATATTTT
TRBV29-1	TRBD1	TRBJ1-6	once	CSARDRDSPLHF	TGCAGCGCCCGGGACAGGGATTCACCCCTCCACTTT
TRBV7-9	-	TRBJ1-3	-	CASTKNRAGNTIYF	TGTGCCAGCACCAAAAACAGGGCCGGAAACACCATATATTTT
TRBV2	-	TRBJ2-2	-	CASSEPGRGNTGELFF	TGTGCCAGCAGTGAACCTGGACGGGGTAACACCGGGGAGCTGTTTTTT
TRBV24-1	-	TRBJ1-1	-	CATSDPRAGIEAFF	TGTGCCACCAGTGACCCAAGAGCGGGGATTGAAGCTTTCTTT
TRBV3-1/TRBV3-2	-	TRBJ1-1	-	CASSQVSRGTEAFF	TGTGCCAGCAGCCAAGTTTCCCGGGGAACTGAAGCTTTCTTT
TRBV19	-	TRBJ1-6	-	CASSQARTTLHF	TGTGCCAGTAGTCAGGCTCGGACAACCCTCCACTTT
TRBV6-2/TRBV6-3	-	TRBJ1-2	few	CASSSRLTANYGYTF	TGTGCCAGCAGTTCCAGGCTTACTGCCAACTATGGCTACACCTTC
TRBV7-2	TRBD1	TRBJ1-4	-	CASRPTGDRDEKLFF	TGTGCCAGCAGACCTACTGGGGACAGGGATGAAAAACTGTTTTTT
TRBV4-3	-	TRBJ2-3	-	CASSLRDSTDTQYF	TGCGCCAGCAGCCTCCGGGACTCCACAGATACGCAGTATTTT
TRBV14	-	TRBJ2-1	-	CAISKGGVGDNEQFF	TGTGCCATCTCCAAAGGCGGGGTAGGAGACAATGAGCAGTTCTTC
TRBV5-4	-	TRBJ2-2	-	CASTLDGAGELFF	TGTGCCAGCACCTTGGACGGGGCCGGGGAGCTGTTTTTT
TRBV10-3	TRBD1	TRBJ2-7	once	CAISDQVAGGQGSREQYF	TGTGCCATCAGTGACCAAGTCGCAGGGGGACAGGGGTCGCGGGAGCAGTACTTC
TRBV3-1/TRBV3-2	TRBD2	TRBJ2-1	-	CASSQPGLAGGRSGNEQFF	TGTGCCAGCAGCCAGCCTGGACTAGCGGGAGGGAGGAGCGGCAATGAGCAGTTCTTC
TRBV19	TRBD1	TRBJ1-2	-	CASSAGTGYGYTF	TGTGCCAGTAGTGCCGGGACAGGGTATGGCTACACCTTC
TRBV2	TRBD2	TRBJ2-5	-	CASRPLAGGGGTQYF	TGTGCCAGCAGGCCACTAGCGGGAGGAGGAGGGACCCAGTACTTC
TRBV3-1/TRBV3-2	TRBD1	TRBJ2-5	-	CASSQAQGIETQYF	TGTGCCAGCAGCCAAGCACAGGGGATAGAGACCCAGTACTTC